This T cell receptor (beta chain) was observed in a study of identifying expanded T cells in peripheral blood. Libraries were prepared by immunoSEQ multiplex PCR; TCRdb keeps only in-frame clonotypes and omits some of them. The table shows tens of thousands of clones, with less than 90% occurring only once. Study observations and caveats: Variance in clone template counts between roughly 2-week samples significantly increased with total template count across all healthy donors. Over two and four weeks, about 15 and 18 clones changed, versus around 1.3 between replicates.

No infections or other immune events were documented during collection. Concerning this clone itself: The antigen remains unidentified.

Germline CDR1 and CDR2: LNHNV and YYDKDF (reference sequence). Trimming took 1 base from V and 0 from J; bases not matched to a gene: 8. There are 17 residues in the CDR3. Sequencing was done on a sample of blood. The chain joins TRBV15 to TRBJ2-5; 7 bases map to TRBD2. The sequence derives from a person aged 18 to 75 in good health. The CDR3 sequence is CATSRGRTSSYQETQYF. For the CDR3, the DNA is TGTGCCACCAGCAGAGGCCGGACTAGTTCGTACCAAGAGACCCAGTACTTC.